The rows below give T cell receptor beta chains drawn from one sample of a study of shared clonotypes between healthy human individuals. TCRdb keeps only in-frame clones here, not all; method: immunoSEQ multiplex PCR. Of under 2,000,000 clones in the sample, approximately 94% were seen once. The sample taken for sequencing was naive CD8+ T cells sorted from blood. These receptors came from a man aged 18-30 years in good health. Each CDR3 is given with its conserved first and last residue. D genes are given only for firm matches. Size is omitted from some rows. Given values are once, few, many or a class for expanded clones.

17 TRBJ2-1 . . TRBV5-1 CASSPLWQSSSYNEQFF TGCGCCAGCAGCCCTCTTTGGCAGAGTAGCTCCTACAATGAGCAGTTCTTC
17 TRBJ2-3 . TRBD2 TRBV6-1 CASSAPTSGGNTDTQYF TGTGCCAGCAGTGCTCCGACTAGCGGGGGGAACACAGATACGCAGTATTTT
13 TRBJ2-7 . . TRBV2 CASGPDRNYEQYF TGTGCCAGCGGCCCGGACAGAAACTACGAGCAGTACTTC
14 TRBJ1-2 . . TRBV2 CASSSPGTNYGYTF TGTGCCAGCAGTTCCCCGGGGACTAACTATGGCTACACCTTC
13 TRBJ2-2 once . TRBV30 CAWGWGGGGELFF TGTGCCTGGGGCTGGGGAGGAGGCGGGGAGCTGTTTTTT
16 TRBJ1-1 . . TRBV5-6 CASSLATALLNTEAFF TGTGCCAGCAGCTTGGCTACGGCTTTATTGAACACTGAAGCTTTCTTT
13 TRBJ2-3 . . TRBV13 CASTGRYTDTQYF TGTGCCAGCACGGGGAGGTACACAGATACGCAGTATTTT
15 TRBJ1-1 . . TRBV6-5 CASSPPARLNTEAFF TGTGCCAGCAGTCCGCCCGCCAGGTTGAACACTGAAGCTTTCTTT
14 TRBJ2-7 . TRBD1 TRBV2 CASSGGTVSYEQYF TGTGCCAGCAGTGGGGGGACAGTCTCCTACGAGCAGTACTTC
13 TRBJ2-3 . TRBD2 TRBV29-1 CSVPGLARNTQYF TGCAGCGTCCCGGGACTAGCGAGGAATACGCAGTATTTT
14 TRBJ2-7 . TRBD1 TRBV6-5 CASSYSTGGLEQYF TGTGCCAGCAGTTACTCAACAGGGGGCCTCGAGCAGTACTTC
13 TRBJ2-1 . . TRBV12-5 CASGPDFFNEQFF TGTGCTAGTGGCCCGGATTTTTTCAATGAGCAGTTCTTC
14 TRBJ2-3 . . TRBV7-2 CAVPRLGRTDTQYF TGTGCCGTACCGAGACTAGGCCGCACAGATACGCAGTATTTT
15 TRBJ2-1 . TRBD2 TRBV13 CASSLGGLAGGEQFF TGTGCCAGCAGCTTAGGGGGCCTAGCGGGAGGTGAGCAGTTCTTC
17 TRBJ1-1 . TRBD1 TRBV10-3 CAISDTWGDRVGTEAFF TGTGCCATCAGTGATACCTGGGGGGACAGGGTTGGGACTGAAGCTTTCTTT
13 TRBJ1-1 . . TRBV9 CASSPQGLPEAFF TGTGCCAGCAGCCCCCAGGGGCTGCCTGAAGCTTTCTTT
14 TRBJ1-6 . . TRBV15 CATSRSSQGSPLHF TGTGCCACCAGCAGAAGTTCTCAGGGTTCACCCCTCCACTTT
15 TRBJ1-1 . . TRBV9 CASSVTGTENTEAFF TGTGCCAGCAGCGTTACCGGGACGGAGAACACTGAAGCTTTCTTT
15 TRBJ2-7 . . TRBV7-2 CASSLKGGANYEQYF TGTGCCAGCAGCCTCAAGGGGGGAGCTAACTACGAGCAGTACTTC
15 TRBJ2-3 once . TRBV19 CASSLGSQITDTQYF TGTGCCAGTAGTCTTGGTAGCCAAATAACAGATACGCAGTATTTT
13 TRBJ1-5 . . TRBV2 CASSEEGYQPQHF TGTGCCAGCAGTGAAGAGGGATATCAGCCCCAGCATTTT
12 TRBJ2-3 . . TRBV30 CATRRSTDTQYF TGTGCAACTAGGAGAAGCACAGATACGCAGTATTTT
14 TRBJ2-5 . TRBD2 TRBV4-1 CASSPAGGRETQYF TGCGCCAGCAGCCCTGCGGGAGGTAGGGAGACCCAGTACTTC
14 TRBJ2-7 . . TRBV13 CASSLRLNTYEQYF TGTGCCAGCAGCTTGCGGCTAAACACCTACGAGCAGTACTTC
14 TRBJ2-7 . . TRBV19 CASSISGESYEQYF TGTGCCAGTAGTATCTCAGGAGAATCCTACGAGCAGTACTTC
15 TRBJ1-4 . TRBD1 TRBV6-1 CASSDAGGFREKLFF TGTGCCAGCAGTGATGCAGGGGGGTTTCGTGAAAAACTGTTTTTT
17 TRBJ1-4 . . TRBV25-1 CASSEYSEAATNEKLFF TGTGCCAGCAGTGAATACAGCGAGGCTGCAACTAATGAAAAACTGTTTTTT
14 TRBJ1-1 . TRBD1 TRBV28 CASSQDRVITEAFF TGTGCCAGCAGCCAGGACAGGGTTATCACTGAAGCTTTCTTT
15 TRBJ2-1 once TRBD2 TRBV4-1 CASSQELAGGGEQFF TGCGCCAGCAGCCAAGAACTAGCGGGAGGGGGTGAGCAGTTCTTC
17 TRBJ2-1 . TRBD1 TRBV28 CASSSSTTGEVYNEQFF TGTGCCAGCAGTTCCAGCACAACAGGGGAAGTGTACAATGAGCAGTTCTTC
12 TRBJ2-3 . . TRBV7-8 CASSSLTDTQYF TGTGCCAGCAGCTCTCTAACAGATACGCAGTATTTT
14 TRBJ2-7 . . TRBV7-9 CASSFRDEPYEQYF TGTGCCAGCAGCTTCCGGGACGAACCCTACGAGCAGTACTTC
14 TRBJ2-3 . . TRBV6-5 CASSYSLGTDTQYF TGTGCCAGCAGTTACAGTCTAGGCACAGATACGCAGTATTTT
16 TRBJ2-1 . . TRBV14 CASSEMGPGSYNEQFF TGTGCCAGCAGCGAAATGGGGCCGGGCTCCTACAATGAGCAGTTCTTC
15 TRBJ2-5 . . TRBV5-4 CASSLLGVLQETQYF TGTGCCAGCAGCTTATTAGGGGTTCTCCAAGAGACCCAGTACTTC
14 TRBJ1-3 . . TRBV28 CASSFRGSGNTIYF TGTGCCAGCAGTTTTCGGGGGTCTGGAAACACCATATATTTT
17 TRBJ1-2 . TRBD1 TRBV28 CASSLTGGAVFDYGYTF TGTGCCAGCAGTTTGACAGGGGGCGCGGTGTTCGACTATGGCTACACCTTC
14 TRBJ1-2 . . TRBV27 CASSLRGGSYGYTF TGTGCCAGCAGTTTAAGGGGTGGAAGCTATGGCTACACCTTC
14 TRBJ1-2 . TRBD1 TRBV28 CASTGQGVSYGYTF TGTGCCAGCACGGGACAGGGAGTATCCTATGGCTACACCTTC
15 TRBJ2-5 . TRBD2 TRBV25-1 CASSEAAGGRETQYF TGTGCCAGCAGTGAGGCAGCGGGAGGCCGAGAGACCCAGTACTTC
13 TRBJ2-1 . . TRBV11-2 CASESGVVYEQFF TGTGCCAGCGAGTCAGGGGTGGTCTATGAGCAGTTCTTC
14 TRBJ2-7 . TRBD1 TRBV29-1 CSIQSADRAYEQYF TGCAGTATCCAATCGGCTGACAGGGCCTACGAGCAGTACTTC
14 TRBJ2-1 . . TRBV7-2 CASSLQGSGYEQFF TGTGCCAGCAGCTTACAGGGTTCTGGCTATGAGCAGTTCTTC
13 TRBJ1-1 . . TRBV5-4 CASSSLLGTEAFF TGTGCCAGCAGCTCCTTGCTGGGCACTGAAGCTTTCTTT
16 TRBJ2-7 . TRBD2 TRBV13 CASSLTSGGPSYEQYF TGTGCCAGCAGCTTGACTAGCGGGGGCCCATCCTACGAGCAGTACTTC